This record covers a single T cell receptor beta chain. In the original analysis: Amplified reference gene primers provided the basis for estimating nucleated cell counts. Using immunoSEQ multiplex PCR, the repertoire was profiled, and TCRdb retains in-frame clones only, with some absent. V, J and clone size are taken as reported in that table, and D and trimming were inferred from the DNA itself. The table has 40,000 to 50,000 clones, about nine tenths seen once. This entry comes from a study of blood T cell repertoires in COVID-19. Study as a whole: Whether acute or convalescent, the COVID-19 samples came from the United States, Italy and Spain. PBMCs, B-cell-depleted T cells, or T cells provided the cDNA or gDNA that made up the material.

The CDR3 is made up of 14 amino acids. CDR1 and CDR2 from the germline V gene are MNHEY and SMNVEV (reference sequence). V gave up 6 bases and J gave up 0 bases; unmatched junction bases: 2. Sequencing was done on a sample of peripheral blood. This chain connects TRBV27 to TRBJ1-3; TRBD1 agrees at 7 bases. The clonotype originates from a human donor in a cohort sampled during active COVID-19. CDR3 DNA: TGTGCCAGCAGGGACAGGATCTCTGGAAACACCATATATTTT. Translated: CASRDRISGNTIYF.